Below are 21 T cell receptor beta chains sequenced from a single sample in a study of T-cell reconstitution after alpha-beta-depleted transplantation in children. Unique molecular identifiers were used in preparing the TCRbeta library. TCRdb re-called the PCR reads through MiXCR, storing one row per CDR3 protein. The sample records some 310,000 distinct CDR3 sequences, around 25% being singletons. The sample here was PBMCs, mostly from graft donor cells, taken 180 days after TCRalphabeta/CD19-depleted stem cell transplant. The receptors derive from a male patient aged 10 to 17 who had a stem cell transplant for acute lymphoblastic leukemia, so the T cells may come from the graft donor.

V gene TRBV5-1 combines with J gene TRBJ2-3; 9 nucleotides align to TRBD2. CDR3 length: 16 amino acids. Trimming took 0 bases from V and 3 from J; bases not matched to a gene: 5. Germline assignment: CDR1 SGHRS and CDR2 YFSETQ. The CDR3 coding sequence is TGCGCCAGCAGCTTGGCGCAGCGGGAGGAGACAGATACGCAGTATTTT. Translation: CASSLAQREETDTQYF. The full variable domain, rest sourced from reference TRBV5-1 and TRBJ2-3, is KAGVTQTPRYLIKTRGQQVTLSCSPISGHRSVSWYQQTPGQGLQFLFEYFSETQRNKGNFPGRFSGRQFSNSRSEMNVSTLELGDSALYLCASSLAQREETDTQYFGPGTRLTVL.

This clonotype occurred a few times. The chain links TRBV12-3 or TRBV12-4 to TRBJ1-2; possible D gene TRBD1, 5 bases. V gave up 1 base and J gave up 5 bases, with 23 bases separating them. The CDR3 covers 18 residues. Written as DNA, the CDR3 is TGTGCCAGCAGTTTAGGAAAGGATGTGGGGCTCCCGGGGTATGGCTACACCTTC. It yields the protein CASSLGKDVGLPGYGYTF.

The V and J genes are TRBV7-9 and TRBJ2-2; D uncertain. The CDR3 runs to 14 residues. V gave up 1 base and J gave up 6 bases, with 9 bases separating them. From germline, CDR1 is SEHNR and CDR2 FQNEAQ (reference sequence). CDR3 protein: CASSLVVSPGELFF. The CDR3 DNA is TGTGCCAGCAGCTTAGTCGTCTCCCCCGGGGAGCTGTTTTTT.

This chain uses TRBV7-2 with TRBJ2-7; D tentatively reads TRBD1 or TRBD2 (6 bases each). V dropped 3 bases and J dropped 3 bases, with 12 bases sitting between them. CDR1 is SGHTA, CDR2 FQGNSA, per germline. The CDR3 runs to 14 residues. In DNA, the CDR3 is TGTGCCAGCAGCTTTTTGGGGGGCATCTACGAGCAGTACTTC. Translating gives CASSFLGGIYEQYF.

This clonotype was seen ten or more times. This chain joins TRBV7-2 and TRBJ2-3; 11 nucleotides match TRBD2. Germline CDR1 reads SGHTA; CDR2 reads FQGNSA. V dropped 8 bases and J dropped 3; count of bases not matched to a gene: 7. The CDR3 is 15 residues long. CDR3 sequence reads: CASGMTSGKTDTQYF. The DNA of the CDR3 is TGTGCCAGCGGTATGACTAGCGGGAAAACAGATACGCAGTATTTT.

The chain joins TRBV12-3 or TRBV12-4 to TRBJ1-5; D is undetermined. V was clipped by 6 bases and J by 5 bases, with 8 bases between them. This CDR3 is 12 amino acids long. CDR3 sequence reads: CASSRYYQPQHF. In DNA form, the CDR3 reads TGTGCCAGCAGCCGATATTATCAGCCCCAGCATTTT.

The chain joins TRBV7-3 to TRBJ2-1; the match to TRBD2 covers 14 bases. The CDR3 runs 17 residues. Germline loops: CDR1 SGHTA, CDR2 FQGTGA. V gave up 3 bases and J gave up 5 bases; unmatched junction bases: 6. CDR3 DNA: TGTGCCAGCAGCTTCCGAGGGACTAGCGGGAGCCACAATGAGCAGTTCTTC. Protein sequence: CASSFRGTSGSHNEQFF.

V usage is TRBV29-1 and J usage is TRBJ1-2; D possibly corresponds to TRBD1 (5 bases). The CDR3 contains 12 residues. CDR1 and CDR2 (germline): SQVTM, ANQGSEA. V was cut by 0 bases and J by 10 bases, with 12 bases left in between. CDR3 coding DNA: TGCAGCGTTGAAGAAGGGGAGGAGGTCTACACCTTC. This translates into CSVEEGEEVYTF.

This clonotype was detected a few times. This chain joins TRBV20-1 and TRBJ2-7, with D unresolved. Germline loops: CDR1 DFQATT, CDR2 SNEGSKA (reference sequence). Trimming took off 2 bases at V and 5 bases at J, with 16 bases between the two ends. This CDR3 comprises 14 residues. The CDR3 coding sequence is TGCAGTGCTAGAAAGACGCCCCTCAGGAACGAGCAGTACTTC. This translates into CSARKTPLRNEQYF.

This clonotype came up a few times. The chain carries TRBV6-5 and TRBJ1-1; 9 bases are shared with TRBD1. J gave up 10 bases and V 2 bases, and 8 bases lay outside the gene matches. The germline CDR1 and CDR2 sequences are MNHEY and SVGAGI. The CDR3 extends over 14 amino acids. The CDR3 nucleotides read TGTGCCAGCAGTTACGGGGACAGGGCCGGACGAGCTTTCTTT. This sequence encodes CASSYGDRAGRAFF.

This clonotype has just a few counts. The rearrangement joins TRBV4-1 to TRBJ2-5, with 14 bases matching TRBD2. Germline-derived CDR1 and CDR2 are MGHRA and YSYEKL. After removal of 4 bases from V and 3 bases from J, the junction contained 7 bases not matched to a gene. This CDR3 has 17 amino acids. The CDR3 protein is CASSRRKGLAGEETQYF. The CDR3 coding sequence is TGCGCCAGCAGCCGAAGGAAGGGACTAGCGGGAGAAGAGACCCAGTACTTC.

This clonotype was seen only a few times. This chain links TRBV24-1 with TRBJ2-1; D gene ambiguous. Trimming cost V 4 bases and J 4 bases, with 7 bases left between them. Germline CDR1 reads KGHDR; CDR2 reads SFDVKD. This CDR3 has 13 residues. The CDR3 DNA sequence: TGTGCCACCAGTGAGACGGATTACAATGAGCAGTTCTTC. Protein: CATSETDYNEQFF.

In its sample, this clonotype was seen a few times. The gene calls are TRBV7-2 and TRBJ1-2, with D maybe TRBD1 (5 bases). Germline CDR1 and CDR2: SGHTA and FQGNSA. With 1 base removed from V and 8 bases from J, the gap between germline ends came to 11 bases. The CDR3 covers 13 residues. The CDR3 protein is CASSLGGVRGYTF. DNA for the CDR3: TGTGCCAGCAGCTTAGGAGGGGTACGGGGCTACACCTTC.

This clonotype was counted only a few times. The V and J genes are TRBV5-6 and TRBJ1-1; TRBD1 might be the D (6 bases). The CDR3 contains 16 residues. Germline V CDR1 and CDR2: SGHDT, YYEEEE. Trimming pared 5 bases from V and 2 bases from J, leaving 19 bases between. The CDR3 region has the DNA TGTGCCAGCAGTTTTTTCCCGGGACATACAAACACTGAAGCTTTCTTT. Encoded protein: CASSFFPGHTNTEAFF.

This clonotype has a handful of counts. V and J are TRBV27 and TRBJ2-1, with D perhaps TRBD1 (6 bases). V gave up 3 bases and J gave up 8 bases, with 14 bases separating them. Germline lookup yields CDR1 MNHEY and CDR2 SMNVEV (reference sequence). The CDR3 is 14 residues long. As DNA, the CDR3 is TGTGCCAGCAGTTTCAACAGGGTTAGGGATGAGCAGTTCTTC. Protein sequence: CASSFNRVRDEQFF.

This clonotype has a handful of counts. The chain recombines TRBV6-1 with TRBJ2-2, with 7 bases identical to TRBD1. The J segment lost 4 bases and the V segment lost 5 bases, leaving 4 bases of the junction unmatched. The CDR3 is 14 residues long. The germline V gene has CDR1 MNHNS and CDR2 SASEGT. CDR3 sequence: CASSPYRGTGELFF. CDR3 in DNA: TGTGCCAGCAGTCCCTACAGGGGCACCGGGGAGCTGTTTTTT.

The V and J genes are TRBV12-5 and TRBJ2-1; 10 nucleotides align to TRBD2. Trimming took 6 bases from V and 0 from J; bases not matched to a gene: 5. Germline V CDR1 and CDR2: LGHNT, FRNRAP. The length of the CDR3 is 16 residues. The CDR3 region has the DNA TGTGCTAGTGGGAGAACTAGCGGGAACTCCTACAATGAGCAGTTCTTC. This gives the protein CASGRTSGNSYNEQFF.

This clonotype was observed a handful of times. This chain links TRBV18 with TRBJ2-7; TRBD1 matches 8 bases. The CDR3 has 15 amino acids. Germline V gene data show CDR1 as KGHSH and CDR2 as LQKENI. The junction had 9 bases not matched to a gene; V was cut back by 3 bases and J by 5 bases. In nucleotides, the CDR3 is TGTGCCAGCTCACCGCCGAGACAGGGGCTGAACGAGCAGTACTTC. Its protein is CASSPPRQGLNEQYF.

J is TRBJ2-7 and V is TRBV20-1; 10 bases line up with TRBD2. The CDR3 has 15 residues. Germline CDR1 is DFQATT and CDR2 is SNEGSKA (reference sequence). J gave up 3 bases and V 3 bases, and 8 bases lay outside the gene matches. The CDR3 spells CSARVGTSVGYEQYF. The CDR3 DNA sequence: TGCAGTGCTAGGGTAGGGACTAGCGTCGGCTACGAGCAGTACTTC.

This clonotype was observed many times. J is TRBJ2-5 and V is TRBV12-3 or TRBV12-4; no definite D call. CDR3 length: 15 residues. Trimming stripped 1 base from V and 4 bases from J, with 13 bases between. CDR3 nucleotides: TGTGCCAGCAGTTTAGGAGGATTCGTCGCAGAGACCCAGTACTTC. It translates to CASSLGGFVAETQYF.

The chain is built from TRBV6-1 and TRBJ2-5; maybe TRBD1 (6 bases). V lost 4 bases and J lost 4, with 13 bases in between. In germline, CDR1 is MNHNS, CDR2 SASEGT. The CDR3 is 14 amino acids. CDR3 in DNA: TGTGCCAGCAGTGGGCCAGGGGAAGGAGAGACCCAGTACTTC. Its translation: CASSGPGEGETQYF.